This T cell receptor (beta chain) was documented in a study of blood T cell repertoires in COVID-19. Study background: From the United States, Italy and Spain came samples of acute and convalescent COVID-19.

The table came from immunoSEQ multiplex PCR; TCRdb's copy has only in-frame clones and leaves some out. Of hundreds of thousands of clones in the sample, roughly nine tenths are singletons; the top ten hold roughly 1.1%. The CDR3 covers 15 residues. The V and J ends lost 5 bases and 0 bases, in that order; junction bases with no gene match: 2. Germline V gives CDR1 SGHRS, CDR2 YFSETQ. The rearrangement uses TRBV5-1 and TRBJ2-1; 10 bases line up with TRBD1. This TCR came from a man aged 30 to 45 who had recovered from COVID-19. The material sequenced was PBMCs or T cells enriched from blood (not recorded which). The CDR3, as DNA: TGCGCCAGCAGTTGGACAGGGGGCTCCTACAATGAGCAGTTCTTC. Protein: CASSWTGGSYNEQFF.